The 4 T cell receptor beta chains below come from one sample, sequenced in a study of preoperative IRX-2 immunotherapy in early breast cancer. The sample's treatment: preoperative locoregional IRX-2 cytokine immunotherapy. TCRdb's table, derived via immunoSEQ multiplex PCR, lists solely in-frame clones and lacks some. The table has 34,000 or so clones, nearly 95% seen once. The biological material was taken from a patient treated with IRX-2 immunotherapy. All receptors come from a human donor with breast cancer.

The chain recombines TRBV27 with TRBJ2-7; TRBD1 is a possible D gene (5 bases). Trimming removed 2 bases at V and 6 bases at J, with 11 bases between. CDR3 length: 13 amino acids. CDR1 is MNHEY and CDR2 is SMNVEV in the germline V gene (reference sequence). The CDR3 region has the DNA TGTGCCAGCAGTTTAAGGGGATCTCGCGAGCAGTACTTC. Its protein product is CASSLRGSREQYF.

The chain employs TRBV19 and TRBJ1-1; D gene ambiguous. The CDR3 consists of 12 residues. CDR1 and CDR2 from the germline V gene are LNHDA and SQIVND (reference sequence). Trimming took off 3 bases at V and 9 bases at J, with 11 bases between the two ends. The CDR3 coding sequence is TGTGCCAGTAGTATTGAGGGCAGCCAAGCTTTCTTT. Protein: CASSIEGSQAFF.

This chain joins TRBV2 and TRBJ2-4; perhaps TRBD1 as D (5 bases). This CDR3 region has 14 residues. The germline gives CDR1 SNHLY, CDR2 FYNNEI. The V end lost 5 bases, the J end lost 5 bases, and 13 bases lay between the germline ends. CDR3 nucleotide sequence: TGTGCCAGCAGTAATGATTTAGGGGAAAACATTCAGTACTTC. Protein: CASSNDLGENIQYF.

This CDR3 reads CASSLLRSSYNEQFF. In DNA form, the CDR3 reads TGTGCCAGCAGCTTACTTAGGAGCTCCTACAATGAGCAGTTCTTC. The chain is built from TRBV11-2 and TRBJ2-1; D ambiguous. Trimming took off 2 bases at V and 0 bases at J, with 8 bases between the two ends. Germline V CDR1 and CDR2: SGHAT, FQNNGV. This CDR3 spans 15 amino acids.